What follows are 14 T cell receptor beta chains derived from one specimen sequenced in a study of blood T cell repertoires in COVID-19. Sequencing was performed with immunoSEQ multiplex PCR; in TCRdb, only in-frame clones are kept and a portion is missing. The sample shows over 200,000 clones, approximately 89% of them seen only once. Sample: peripheral blood. Every receptor here comes from a woman between 50 and 59 years old with acute or convalescent COVID-19.

This chain uses TRBV27 with TRBJ2-5; 7 positions agree with TRBD2. CDR1 MNHEY and CDR2 SMNVEV come from the germline V gene (reference sequence). With 5 bases clipped from V and 5 bases from J, the junction kept 5 bases outside the gene matches. The CDR3 runs 13 residues. For the CDR3, the DNA is TGTGCCAGCAGTCAGCGGGAAGGCGAGACCCAGTACTTC. Protein: CASSQREGETQYF.

This clone turned up a few times. The chain recombines TRBV9 with TRBJ2-7, with a tentative D call TRBD2 (5 bases). Germline CDR1 and CDR2: SGDLS and YYNGEE. V shed 0 bases and J shed 0 bases, with 10 bases lying between them. CDR3 length: 15 residues. The CDR3 bases are TGTGCCAGCAGCGTAGGCGGGCTGAGCTCCTACGAGCAGTACTTC. As protein: CASSVGGLSSYEQYF.

This chain connects TRBV19 to TRBJ1-4, with 7 positions matching TRBD1. The junction had 11 bases not matched to a gene; V was cut back by 5 bases and J by 8 bases. Germline V CDR1 and CDR2: LNHDA, SQIVND (reference sequence). CDR3 length equals 15 residues. The CDR3 loop is CASSEMTGPNEKLFF. DNA for the CDR3: TGTGCCAGTAGTGAGATGACAGGGCCGAACGAAAAACTGTTTTTT.

This clone was found once. V usage is TRBV19 and J usage is TRBJ1-6, with unresolved D. Germline lookup yields CDR1 LNHDA and CDR2 SQIVND (reference sequence). The CDR3 totals 13 residues. Deletions cut 1 base from V and 7 bases from J, with 5 bases between. The CDR3 sequence: CASSIVLNSPLHF. The DNA of the CDR3 is TGTGCCAGTAGTATAGTTCTCAATTCACCCCTCCACTTT.

This chain links TRBV6-5 with TRBJ2-7; unclear D gene. CDR1 MNHEY and CDR2 SVGAGI come from the germline V gene. Trimming removed 6 bases at V and 3 bases at J, with 9 bases between. The length of the CDR3 is 12 residues. The DNA of the CDR3 is TGTGCCAGCAGCCCCCGCGGCTACGAGCAGTACTTC. It yields the protein CASSPRGYEQYF.

V usage is TRBV28 and J usage is TRBJ2-6, with D unresolved. The CDR3 spans 13 residues. V was shortened by 4 bases and J by 4 bases, with 5 bases between the two germline ends. CDR1 and CDR2 from the germline V gene are MDHEN and SYDVKM. Here the CDR3 DNA reads TGTGCCAGCAGTTCCCCAGGGGCCAACGTCCTGACTTTC. Translated: CASSSPGANVLTF.

A single count supports this clone. V is TRBV12-3 or TRBV12-4 and J is TRBJ2-7; D gene ambiguous. Trimming shortened V by 7 bases and J by 1 base, and 11 bases separated the two germline ends. The CDR3 is made up of 13 amino acids. CDR3 DNA: TGTGCCAGCACCGATAGAGGTTCCTACGAGCAGTACTTC. Its translation: CASTDRGSYEQYF.

The rearrangement joins TRBV7-3 to TRBJ1-2; a weak D match, TRBD1 (5 bases). The CDR3 covers 15 residues. Looked up from germline, CDR1 is SGHTA and CDR2 is FQGTGA. V was trimmed by 2 bases and J by 7 bases, leaving 17 bases between them. CDR3 in DNA: TGTGCCAGCAGCTTACAGGGTTCTAATACCTTTGGCTACACCTTC. This translates into CASSLQGSNTFGYTF. Full variable domain (outside the CDR3, taken from reference TRBV7-3 and TRBJ1-2): GAGVSQTPSNKVTEKGKYVELRCDPISGHTALYWYRQSLGQGPEFLIYFQGTGAADDSGLPNDRFFAVRPEGSVSTLKIQRTERGDSAVYLCASSLQGSNTFGYTFGSGTRLTVV.

V and J are TRBV7-9 and TRBJ1-5, with 7 nucleotides matching TRBD1. This CDR3 has 13 residues. Germline V gene sequence: CDR1 SEHNR, CDR2 FQNEAQ (reference sequence). The V segment lost 6 bases and the J segment 6 bases; nucleotides outside the gene matches: 5. CDR3 protein: CASRGGQFQPQHF. The CDR3 nucleotides are TGTGCCAGCAGGGGGGGACAGTTTCAGCCCCAGCATTTT. Supplemented by reference TRBV7-9 and TRBJ1-5, the full variable domain reads DTGVSQNPRHKITKRGQNVTFRCDPISEHNRLYWYRQTLGQGPEFLTYFQNEAQLEKSRLLSDRFSAERPKGSFSTLEIQRTEQGDSAMYLCASRGGQFQPQHFGDGTRLSIL.

This clone was detected a few times. The chain carries TRBV7-9 and TRBJ2-2; 7 nucleotides line up with TRBD1. The germline CDR1 and CDR2 sequences are SEHNR and FQNEAQ (reference sequence). V shed 6 bases, J shed 2 bases, and the junction held 9 bases outside the gene matches. The CDR3 runs 16 residues. The CDR3 region is CASSTETGINTGELFF. CDR3 coding DNA: TGTGCCAGCAGTACCGAGACAGGGATAAACACCGGGGAGCTGTTTTTT.

The J gene is TRBJ1-3, the V gene TRBV4-3; D unresolved. CDR3 size: 15 residues. Trimming left V 0 bases short and J 1 base short, with 7 bases between. Germline CDR1 and CDR2: LGHNA and YSLEER. DNA of the CDR3: TGCGCCAGCAGCCAAGAGCGATTGTCTGGAAACACCATATATTTT. It is translated as CASSQERLSGNTIYF.

The chain recombines TRBV20-1 with TRBJ1-5; D is uncertain. V was trimmed by 6 bases and J by 6 bases, leaving 6 bases between them. Germline CDR1 DFQATT, CDR2 SNEGSKA (reference sequence). The CDR3 spans 10 residues. Written as DNA, the CDR3 is TGCAGTGCCGCCGGTCAGCCCCAGCATTTT. Translating gives CSAAGQPQHF.

The gene calls are TRBV2 and TRBJ1-2; a possible D gene is TRBD1 (5 bases). Germline lookup yields CDR1 SNHLY and CDR2 FYNNEI. The CDR3 extends over 18 amino acids. Trimming left V 5 bases short and J 0 bases short, with 22 bases between. The CDR3 nucleotides are TGTGCCAGCAGTTTCGGGTCCGCGGACACGACCTCTAACTATGGCTACACCTTC. This sequence encodes CASSFGSADTTSNYGYTF.

This clone was observed once. J is TRBJ1-4 and V is TRBV18; 8 nucleotides align to TRBD1. Germline CDR1 reads KGHSH; CDR2 reads LQKENI. The J segment lost 10 bases and the V segment lost 3 bases, leaving 7 bases of the junction unmatched. The CDR3 loop spans 14 amino acids. CDR3 nucleotides: TGTGCCAGCTCACCCGGACAGGGAGCAGGAAAACTGTTTTTT. Translating gives CASSPGQGAGKLFF.